These 5 T cell receptor beta chains were sequenced from one sample in a study of cytomegalovirus exposure and HLA in healthy donors (dated by TCRdb to about 2017). Library preparation used the immunoSEQ multiplex PCR assay. As stored in TCRdb, this immuneACCESS dataset retains in-frame rearrangements with V and J assigned. A fraction of the clones does not appear; measured against another copy, unresolved V genes explain less than half of the discrepancy, and the remainder lacks a known reason. A total of roughly 120,000 clones appear in this sample, around nine tenths of them only once. The biggest ten clones account for roughly 6.3% of the sample. Sequenced material: PBMCs. The receptors derive from a woman younger than 30 in good health and CMV-seropositive.

V usage is TRBV6-5 and J usage is TRBJ1-4, with 11 bases identical to TRBD1. Germline CDR1 and CDR2: MNHEY and SVGAGI. The CDR3 is 15 amino acids. Trimming removed 0 bases from V and 8 bases from J; junction bases left unmatched: 2. In DNA, the CDR3 is TGTGCCAGCAGTTACTCGGACAGGGGGCAAGAAAAACTGTTTTTT. It yields the protein CASSYSDRGQEKLFF.

Here the CDR3 DNA reads TGTGCCAGCAGCGAGGGACAGGGGCCTCTCTACGAGCAGTACTTC. It is translated as CASSEGQGPLYEQYF. The rearrangement links TRBV7-9 to TRBJ2-7; 10 bases align to TRBD1. V was clipped by 5 bases and J by 3 bases; unmatched bases: 7. The length of the CDR3 is 15 residues. Per the germline V gene, CDR1 is SEHNR and CDR2 is FQNEAQ (reference sequence).

The chain couples TRBV7-9 to TRBJ1-1; D ambiguous. This CDR3 is 15 amino acids long. Germline V gene data show CDR1 as SEHNR and CDR2 as FQNEAQ (reference sequence). With 5 bases removed from V and 2 bases from J, the gap between germline ends came to 15 bases. The CDR3 loop reads CASSLGLEANTEAFF. The DNA for the CDR3 is TGTGCCAGCAGCCTAGGACTCGAGGCCAACACTGAAGCTTTCTTT. Combining the CDR3 with reference TRBV7-9 and TRBJ1-1 gives the whole variable domain DTGVSQNPRHKITKRGQNVTFRCDPISEHNRLYWYRQTLGQGPEFLTYFQNEAQLEKSRLLSDRFSAERPKGSFSTLEIQRTEQGDSAMYLCASSLGLEANTEAFFGQGTRLTVV.

The chain uses TRBV5-1 and TRBJ1-2; TRBD1 matches at 11 bases. CDR1 is SGHRS, CDR2 YFSETQ, per germline. The CDR3 runs to 14 residues. J lost 6 bases, V lost 3 bases, and 4 bases had no gene match. The DNA for the CDR3 is TGCGCCAGCAGCTCGGGGACAGGGGGAAATGGCTACACCTTC. Its translation is CASSSGTGGNGYTF.

The chain joins TRBV27 to TRBJ1-2; 8 bases line up with TRBD1. Germline V gives CDR1 MNHEY, CDR2 SMNVEV (reference sequence). This CDR3 is 15 amino acids long. The V and J ends lost 5 bases and 4 bases, in that order; junction bases with no gene match: 9. In DNA form, the CDR3 reads TGTGCCAGCAGTCCCGGACAGGGAAGGAGCTATGGCTACACCTTC. Translating it yields CASSPGQGRSYGYTF.